The 7 T cell receptor beta chains presented below share a single source sample, sequenced in a study of regulatory T cells in long-lasting Graves disease. Arm-PCR of CDR3 regions with iRepertoire HTBI primers generated TCR beta libraries. From the multiplex PCR reads, TCRdb called clonotypes with MiXCR, one entry per CDR3 protein. The sample lists under 450,000 distinct CDR3 sequences; around 16% were seen once. Time point denoted: newly diagnosed GD, antithyroid drugs for less than 3 months. TCR sequences were obtained from RNA taken from PBMCs. This sample was also put to use in a study of T cells in Graves' hyperthyroidism and ophthalmopathy.

Sequences were derived from peripheral blood mononuclear cells (PBMCs), sampled at new diagnosis, from a patient treated with antithyroid drugs. All receptors derive from a woman aged 18-35 years with Graves disease.

This clonotype was seen at least ten times. The V call is TRBV5-1, the J call TRBJ2-5; 8 nucleotides line up with TRBD2. The CDR3 sequence is 14 residues long. The germline gives CDR1 SGHRS, CDR2 YFSETQ. With 5 bases clipped from V and 0 bases from J, the junction kept 3 bases outside the gene matches. The CDR3 nucleotides are TGCGCCAGCAGTGCGGGAGGCGACCAAGAGACCCAGTACTTC. This translates into CASSAGGDQETQYF.

This clonotype was picked up many times. The chain links TRBV6-2 or TRBV6-3 to TRBJ2-4; 9 nucleotides agree with TRBD1. The CDR3 extends over 16 amino acids. The germline gives CDR1 MNHEY, CDR2 SVGEGT. V shed 5 bases, J shed 2 bases, and the junction held 7 bases outside the gene matches. CDR3 sequence (DNA): TGTGCCAGCAGTGAAGCGGGACAGGGAACCAAAAACATTCAGTACTTC. Protein sequence: CASSEAGQGTKNIQYF.

As for this clonotype: The junction shows a germline mismatch at one end, possibly a read error. CDR3 DNA: TGCAACGTTGTTGCGGCCGCAGCGGGGGGTGTGAATGAGCAGTTCTTC. It is translated as CNVVAAAAGGVNEQFF. The chain employs TRBV29-1 and TRBJ2-1, with 9 bases aligning to TRBD2. This CDR3 is built from 16 residues. CDR1 SQVTM and CDR2 ANQGSEA come from the germline V gene.

This clonotype has at least ten counts. CDR3 sequence reads: CASSLNRGPNYEQYF. CDR3 DNA sequence: TGCGCCAGCAGCTTGAACCGAGGCCCGAATTACGAGCAGTACTTC. The chain couples TRBV5-1 to TRBJ2-7; D gene ambiguous. The CDR3 has 15 residues. V lost 1 base to trimming and J lost 4 bases, with 15 bases between them. Germline V gene data show CDR1 as SGHRS and CDR2 as YFSETQ.

Only a few counts were recorded for this clonotype. The chain couples TRBV27 to TRBJ1-6, with D unresolved. V lost 3 bases, J lost 4 bases, and 4 bases lay in between. From germline, CDR1 is MNHEY and CDR2 SMNVEV (reference sequence). The CDR3 extends over 13 amino acids. DNA for the CDR3: TGTGCCAGCAGTTTTAATTATAATTCACCCCTCCACTTT. Encoded protein: CASSFNYNSPLHF.

This clonotype was detected ten times or more. V usage is TRBV28 and J usage is TRBJ2-1, with 8 bases lining up with TRBD2. The germline gives CDR1 MDHEN, CDR2 SYDVKM. V gave up 8 bases and J gave up 0 bases; unmatched junction bases: 6. The CDR3 covers 15 residues. This CDR3 is CASVTGGSSYNEQFF. CDR3 nucleotides: TGTGCCAGCGTCACGGGGGGGAGCTCCTACAATGAGCAGTTCTTC.

This clonotype was seen ten or more times. This chain connects TRBV28 to TRBJ2-7; D uncertain. The germline gives CDR1 MDHEN, CDR2 SYDVKM. The V end was cut by 5 bases, the J end by 7 bases, with 15 bases between. This CDR3 spans 13 amino acids. CDR3 region: CASSKYGLGEQYF. The CDR3 DNA reads as TGTGCCAGCAGTAAATACGGCCTGGGTGAGCAGTACTTC.